This section outlines one T cell receptor beta chain sequence together with its context. Possible read error: a much larger clone is one base away. The data were obtained in a study of tumor and adjacent non-tumor tissue in lung cancer. Whole-study context: Histology: eleven to twelve adenocarcinoma, a couple of squamous cell carcinoma, 1 small cell lung cancer.

TCRbeta libraries were built with three rounds of nested PCR, modified from ARM-PCR. TCRdb processed the multiplex PCR reads anew with MiXCR; each CDR3 protein has one entry. This sample has fewer than 85,000 distinct CDR3 sequences; more than 70% occur once, and the top ten carry approximately 28%. This CDR3 has 14 residues. V lost 0 bases to trimming and J lost 4 bases, with 9 bases between them. CDR1 is DFQATT, CDR2 SNEGSKA, per germline (reference sequence). RNA was extracted from bulk tissue without any cell sorting. Chemotherapy-naive patients with new lung cancer underwent thoracic surgery in China, August–November 2014.

The sequencing sample was made of lung tumor tissue. This clonotype originated in a man aged 55 to 70 with non-small cell lung cancer. V is TRBV20-1 and J is TRBJ2-2; D is possibly TRBD2 (6 bases). The CDR3 DNA reads as TGCAGTGCTAGAGAAGGAGGGAGCACCGGGGAGCTGTTTTTT. Its protein product is CSAREGGSTGELFF.